These T cell receptor beta chains were read from a single sample in a study of blood T cell repertoires in COVID-19. Sequencing was performed with immunoSEQ multiplex PCR; in TCRdb, only in-frame clones are kept and a portion is missing. The sample holds around 270,000 clones; around 89% are singletons and the top ten take approximately 4.6%. Sequencing was performed on peripheral blood. Receptors were obtained from a man aged 40-49 years with acute or convalescent COVID-19. Both conserved end residues are part of each CDR3. A D gene is named only where the DNA matches it firmly. A clone size is listed for some rows: how often the clone was seen (once, few, many), or a class if it is expanded.

cdr3_aa: CATSRGPGSGNTIYF
cdr3_nt: TGTGCCACCAGCAGAGGGCCAGGTTCTGGAAACACCATATATTTT
v_call: TRBV15
d_call: .
j_call: TRBJ1-3
clone_size: .

cdr3_aa: CASSLHRDEQYF
cdr3_nt: TGTGCCAGCAGCTTGCACAGGGACGAGCAGTACTTC
v_call: TRBV7-9
d_call: .
j_call: TRBJ2-7
clone_size: .

cdr3_aa: CSASLRDRANSPLHF
cdr3_nt: TGCAGTGCTAGTCTCCGGGACAGGGCTAATTCACCCCTCCACTTT
v_call: TRBV20-1
d_call: TRBD1
j_call: TRBJ1-6
clone_size: .

cdr3_aa: CATSDFRAAGGNTIYF
cdr3_nt: TGTGCCACCAGTGATTTTCGGGCTGCGGGCGGAAACACCATATATTTT
v_call: TRBV24-1
d_call: .
j_call: TRBJ1-3
clone_size: .

cdr3_aa: CARPRDFQVGTEAFF
cdr3_nt: TGTGCCAGACCGAGGGACTTCCAAGTTGGCACTGAAGCTTTCTTT
v_call: TRBV2
d_call: .
j_call: TRBJ1-1
clone_size: .

cdr3_aa: CASRFTGANTEAFF
cdr3_nt: TGTGCCAGTAGATTTACAGGAGCGAACACTGAAGCTTTCTTT
v_call: TRBV19
d_call: .
j_call: TRBJ1-1
clone_size: .

cdr3_aa: CASSSGQGNMNTEAFF
cdr3_nt: TGTGCCAGCAGCTCCGGACAGGGGAACATGAACACTGAAGCTTTCTTT
v_call: TRBV5-4
d_call: TRBD1
j_call: TRBJ1-1
clone_size: .

cdr3_aa: CASSSFPGGQGLSHGYTF
cdr3_nt: TGTGCCAGCAGCTCCTTTCCAGGGGGGCAGGGTCTAAGTCATGGCTACACCTTC
v_call: TRBV11-2
d_call: TRBD1
j_call: TRBJ1-2
clone_size: few

cdr3_aa: CATQVGAGGYTF
cdr3_nt: TGTGCCACCCAAGTGGGGGCGGGTGGCTACACCTTC
v_call: TRBV12-3/TRBV12-4
d_call: .
j_call: TRBJ1-2
clone_size: .

cdr3_aa: CASRLDGTGFGYTF
cdr3_nt: TGTGCCAGCAGACTCGACGGGACAGGGTTTGGCTACACCTTC
v_call: TRBV6-6
d_call: TRBD1
j_call: TRBJ1-2
clone_size: once

cdr3_aa: CASSLGAGSTDTQYF
cdr3_nt: TGTGCCAGCAGCTTAGGGGCGGGGAGCACAGATACGCAGTATTTT
v_call: TRBV11-1
d_call: .
j_call: TRBJ2-3
clone_size: .

cdr3_aa: CASSPPLAGQPTPNF
cdr3_nt: TGTGCCAGCAGCCCCCCGCTAGCGGGGCAACCTACCCCAAACTTC
v_call: TRBV7-9
d_call: TRBD2
j_call: TRBJ2-7
clone_size: .

cdr3_aa: CASRTSGVREQFF
cdr3_nt: TGTGCCAGTAGAACTAGCGGGGTAAGGGAGCAGTTCTTC
v_call: TRBV7-9
d_call: TRBD2
j_call: TRBJ2-1
clone_size: .

cdr3_aa: CASSEYGSTDTQYF
cdr3_nt: TGCGCCAGCAGTGAGTACGGTAGCACAGATACGCAGTATTTT
v_call: TRBV10-2
d_call: .
j_call: TRBJ2-3
clone_size: .

cdr3_aa: CASSSDRGNQPQHF
cdr3_nt: TGTGCCAGCAGCAGTGACAGGGGCAATCAGCCCCAGCATTTT
v_call: TRBV7-2
d_call: TRBD1
j_call: TRBJ1-5
clone_size: .

cdr3_aa: CASSPSGGARNTEAFF
cdr3_nt: TGTGCCAGCAGCCCCTCAGGGGGCGCGAGGAACACTGAAGCTTTCTTT
v_call: TRBV7-8
d_call: TRBD1
j_call: TRBJ1-1
clone_size: .

cdr3_aa: CASSPEWTFSSGNTIYF
cdr3_nt: TGCGCCAGCAGCCCCGAATGGACATTCTCCTCTGGAAACACCATATATTTT
v_call: TRBV5-1
d_call: .
j_call: TRBJ1-3
clone_size: .

cdr3_aa: CASSQEQGWTEAFF
cdr3_nt: TGTGCCAGCAGCCAAGAGCAGGGTTGGACTGAAGCTTTCTTT
v_call: TRBV3-1/TRBV3-2
d_call: .
j_call: TRBJ1-1
clone_size: .

cdr3_aa: CATSGPGQGNQPQHF
cdr3_nt: TGTGCCACCAGTGGACCGGGACAGGGAAATCAGCCCCAGCATTTT
v_call: TRBV24-1
d_call: TRBD1
j_call: TRBJ1-5
clone_size: .

cdr3_aa: CASSQVGEETQYF
cdr3_nt: TGTGCCAGCAGCCAAGTGGGAGAAGAGACCCAGTACTTC
v_call: TRBV3-1/TRBV3-2
d_call: .
j_call: TRBJ2-5
clone_size: once

cdr3_aa: CASSHWVAVGTGELFF
cdr3_nt: TGCGCCAGCAGCCACTGGGTCGCGGTAGGAACCGGGGAGCTGTTTTTT
v_call: TRBV4-1
d_call: .
j_call: TRBJ2-2
clone_size: .

cdr3_aa: CAWSPWTGDYEQYF
cdr3_nt: TGTGCCTGGAGTCCGTGGACAGGGGACTACGAGCAGTACTTC
v_call: TRBV30
d_call: TRBD1
j_call: TRBJ2-7
clone_size: .

cdr3_aa: CASSETARSTDTQYF
cdr3_nt: TGTGCCAGCAGTGAAACAGCAAGGTCCACAGATACGCAGTATTTT
v_call: TRBV6-1
d_call: .
j_call: TRBJ2-3
clone_size: .

cdr3_aa: CASSMFQDYGYTF
cdr3_nt: TGTGCCAGTAGTATGTTCCAGGACTATGGCTACACCTTC
v_call: TRBV19
d_call: .
j_call: TRBJ1-2
clone_size: .

cdr3_aa: CASSPLASGGSYEQYF
cdr3_nt: TGCGCCAGCAGCCCCTTGGCTAGCGGGGGTTCCTACGAGCAGTACTTC
v_call: TRBV4-1
d_call: TRBD2
j_call: TRBJ2-7
clone_size: once

cdr3_aa: CASQGRATEAFF
cdr3_nt: TGTGCCTCGCAGGGGCGGGCCACTGAAGCTTTCTTT
v_call: TRBV30
d_call: .
j_call: TRBJ1-1
clone_size: .

cdr3_aa: CASSLVGGKEETQYF
cdr3_nt: TGTGCCAGCAGCTTGGTCGGAGGGAAGGAAGAGACCCAGTACTTC
v_call: TRBV5-5
d_call: .
j_call: TRBJ2-5
clone_size: .

cdr3_aa: CASSLDGRVTGELFF
cdr3_nt: TGCGCCAGCAGCTTGGATGGCAGGGTGACCGGGGAGCTGTTTTTT
v_call: TRBV5-1
d_call: .
j_call: TRBJ2-2
clone_size: .

cdr3_aa: CASSLPGTARVSGNTIYF
cdr3_nt: TGTGCCAGCAGTCTACCGGGGACAGCGAGGGTTTCTGGAAACACCATATATTTT
v_call: TRBV28
d_call: TRBD1
j_call: TRBJ1-3
clone_size: .

cdr3_aa: CASSRSGEGSQPQHF
cdr3_nt: TGTGCCAGTAGTAGATCAGGGGAGGGGAGCCAGCCCCAGCATTTT
v_call: TRBV19
d_call: .
j_call: TRBJ1-5
clone_size: .

cdr3_aa: CASSPGQGNQPQHF
cdr3_nt: TGTGCCAGTAGTCCGGGACAGGGTAATCAGCCCCAGCATTTT
v_call: TRBV19
d_call: TRBD1
j_call: TRBJ1-5
clone_size: .

cdr3_aa: CASIEGARYTEAFF
cdr3_nt: TGTGCCAGCATCGAGGGGGCTCGCTACACTGAAGCTTTCTTT
v_call: TRBV5-6
d_call: TRBD1
j_call: TRBJ1-1
clone_size: .

cdr3_aa: CAWSEGMNTEAFF
cdr3_nt: TGTGCCTGGAGTGAGGGGATGAACACTGAAGCTTTCTTT
v_call: TRBV30
d_call: .
j_call: TRBJ1-1
clone_size: .

cdr3_aa: CASRKEEEGYTF
cdr3_nt: TGCGCCAGCAGAAAGGAAGAGGAAGGCTACACCTTC
v_call: TRBV5-1
d_call: .
j_call: TRBJ1-2
clone_size: .

cdr3_aa: CASSLLTGGNIQYF
cdr3_nt: TGTGCCAGCAGCTTACTGACAGGGGGAAACATTCAGTACTTC
v_call: TRBV5-6
d_call: TRBD1
j_call: TRBJ2-4
clone_size: .

cdr3_aa: CASSFGTGVTGELFF
cdr3_nt: TGTGCCAGCAGCTTCGGGACAGGGGTCACCGGGGAGCTGTTTTTT
v_call: TRBV5-6
d_call: TRBD1
j_call: TRBJ2-2
clone_size: .

cdr3_aa: CAWSVFRTGGSDEQFF
cdr3_nt: TGTGCCTGGAGTGTCTTCCGGACAGGGGGATCAGATGAGCAGTTCTTC
v_call: TRBV30
d_call: TRBD1
j_call: TRBJ2-1
clone_size: once

cdr3_aa: CASSVQGNTEAFF
cdr3_nt: TGTGCCAGCAGTGTACAGGGGAACACTGAAGCTTTCTTT
v_call: TRBV6-6
d_call: .
j_call: TRBJ1-1
clone_size: once

cdr3_aa: CASSLQGWSTEAFF
cdr3_nt: TGTGCCAGCAGCTTACAGGGATGGAGCACTGAAGCTTTCTTT
v_call: TRBV7-2
d_call: .
j_call: TRBJ1-1
clone_size: .

cdr3_aa: CASSVEQGLGNTIYF
cdr3_nt: TGTGCCAGCAGCGTAGAGCAGGGCCTCGGAAACACCATATATTTT
v_call: TRBV9
d_call: .
j_call: TRBJ1-3
clone_size: .

cdr3_aa: CASNPSGQSYGYTF
cdr3_nt: TGTGCCAGCAACCCCTCGGGACAGTCTTATGGCTACACCTTC
v_call: TRBV6-5
d_call: TRBD1
j_call: TRBJ1-2
clone_size: .

cdr3_aa: CASTREGAYGYTF
cdr3_nt: TGTGCCAGCACCCGAGAAGGGGCCTACGGCTACACCTTC
v_call: TRBV6-5
d_call: .
j_call: TRBJ1-2
clone_size: .

cdr3_aa: CASSRVPPYEQYF
cdr3_nt: TGTGCCAGTAGTCGGGTTCCCCCCTACGAGCAGTACTTC
v_call: TRBV19
d_call: .
j_call: TRBJ2-7
clone_size: .

cdr3_aa: CASSLDSGEYNEQFF
cdr3_nt: TGTGCCAGCAGCTTAGACAGCGGGGAATACAATGAGCAGTTCTTC
v_call: TRBV7-3
d_call: TRBD2
j_call: TRBJ2-1
clone_size: .

cdr3_aa: CATSRASSDRNYGYTF
cdr3_nt: TGTGCCACCAGCAGAGCCTCCTCCGACAGGAACTATGGCTACACCTTC
v_call: TRBV15
d_call: .
j_call: TRBJ1-2
clone_size: .

cdr3_aa: CAWKGDRVYNEQFF
cdr3_nt: TGTGCCTGGAAGGGGGACAGGGTCTACAATGAGCAGTTCTTC
v_call: TRBV30
d_call: TRBD1
j_call: TRBJ2-1
clone_size: .

cdr3_aa: CASTGQASYNEQFF
cdr3_nt: TGTGCCAGCACCGGACAGGCTTCCTACAATGAGCAGTTCTTC
v_call: TRBV27
d_call: TRBD1
j_call: TRBJ2-1
clone_size: .

cdr3_aa: CASSSGLAGPPSTDTQYF
cdr3_nt: TGTGCCAGCAGCTCTGGACTAGCGGGGCCTCCTAGCACAGATACGCAGTATTTT
v_call: TRBV7-2
d_call: TRBD2
j_call: TRBJ2-3
clone_size: .

cdr3_aa: CASSLFRPGQGYGYTF
cdr3_nt: TGTGCCAGCAGTTTATTCCGCCCAGGTCAGGGATATGGCTACACCTTC
v_call: TRBV27
d_call: .
j_call: TRBJ1-2
clone_size: few

cdr3_aa: CASSYVGQGDYGYTF
cdr3_nt: TGTGCCAGCAGTTACGTCGGACAGGGGGACTATGGCTACACCTTC
v_call: TRBV6-5
d_call: TRBD1
j_call: TRBJ1-2
clone_size: .

cdr3_aa: CASSLPGQGSDTQYF
cdr3_nt: TGTGCCAGCAGTTTACCCGGGCAGGGTTCAGATACGCAGTATTTT
v_call: TRBV28
d_call: .
j_call: TRBJ2-3
clone_size: .

cdr3_aa: CASSADREDGYTF
cdr3_nt: TGTGCCAGCAGTGCGGACAGGGAGGATGGCTACACCTTC
v_call: TRBV2
d_call: TRBD1
j_call: TRBJ1-2
clone_size: once

cdr3_aa: CASRDRRRGENTEAFF
cdr3_nt: TGTGCCAGCAGGGACCGACGTAGGGGCGAGAACACTGAAGCTTTCTTT
v_call: TRBV11-1
d_call: .
j_call: TRBJ1-1
clone_size: .

cdr3_aa: CASSLIGGGLTEAFF
cdr3_nt: TGTGCCAGCAGCTTAATAGGGGGGGGTCTCACTGAAGCTTTCTTT
v_call: TRBV7-2
d_call: .
j_call: TRBJ1-1
clone_size: .

cdr3_aa: CASSPNKTLDQPQHF
cdr3_nt: TGTGCCAGCAGCCCGAACAAGACACTCGATCAGCCCCAGCATTTT
v_call: TRBV7-3
d_call: .
j_call: TRBJ1-5
clone_size: .

cdr3_aa: CASSSLGTGSTDTQYF
cdr3_nt: TGTGCCAGCAGCTCCCTGGGTACGGGGAGCACAGATACGCAGTATTTT
v_call: TRBV9
d_call: .
j_call: TRBJ2-3
clone_size: once